The clone carrying this T cell receptor beta chain came up a few times. Its antigen is unknown. This sample is drawn from a study of T cell repertoires in cytomegalovirus infection. The study, taken as a whole, reports: Cumulative frequency of public TCR beta families picked out carriers of CMV plus the relevant HLA.

V lost 5 bases, J lost 7 bases, and 4 bases stayed unmatched. The germline CDR1 and CDR2 sequences are MNHNS and SASEGT. The CDR3 extends over 13 amino acids. TCRdb called the reads again in MiXCR, with one record for every CDR3 protein. The repertoire includes 200,000 to 250,000 distinct CDR3 sequences, roughly 12% of them detected once, and around 1.6% sits in the top ten. The sequence was obtained from a human donor in good health (CMV status not recorded). Some clones in this sample may be carry-over from other donors' samples. The sample was PBMCs. The V and J genes are TRBV6-1 and TRBJ1-2; TRBD1 matches at 10 bases. The CDR3 DNA reads as TGTGCCAGCAGTTCAGGGACAGGGGCTGGCTACACCTTC. As protein: CASSSGTGAGYTF.